This T cell receptor beta chain was sequenced during a study of blood T cell repertoires in COVID-19. Study overall: The analysed material was cDNA or gDNA that came from T cells, B-cell-depleted T cells, or PBMCs.

Seattle-derived patients entered the study during active infection and were followed longitudinally. The V end lost 0 bases, the J end lost 0 bases, and 12 bases lay between the germline ends. Germline-derived CDR1 and CDR2 are SGHVS and FQNEAQ. The CDR3 runs 17 residues. Original handling: Estimated nucleated cell counts came from reference gene primer amplification. Libraries were prepared by immunoSEQ multiplex PCR; TCRdb keeps only in-frame clonotypes and omits some of them. V, J and clone size reflect that table, while D and trimming were determined from the DNA. The top ten clones hold around 5% of a sample with under 200,000 clones, approximately 91% of them seen once.

V usage is TRBV7-8 and J usage is TRBJ2-1; TRBD2 might be the D (6 bases). The sample consisted of peripheral blood. The source of this sequence is a man younger than 30 with COVID-19, enrolled during active disease. The CDR3 is CASSLARRGLSYNEQFF. In DNA, the CDR3 is TGTGCCAGCAGCTTAGCGAGGAGGGGACTCTCCTACAATGAGCAGTTCTTC.